This TCR beta chain was found in a study of CD4+ T cells in melanoma. Study-level findings and limits: Reportedly, melanoma neoantigen-specific CD4+ T cells showed varied differentiation states. A reported correlation linked neoantigen-specific CD4+ T cells to CD8+, macrophage and B cell function.

Clones were sequenced by immunoSEQ multiplex PCR, and TCRdb holds only the in-frame ones, with some missing. The repertoire includes some 110,000 clones, around 92% of them detected once, and 3% to 4% sits in the top ten. A word on this clone: The antigen is not known.

The sequence derives from a human donor with melanoma. Material: peripheral blood.

Here the CDR3 DNA reads TGTGCCAGTACGGGACTTTCCAATGAGCAGTTCTTC. As protein: CASTGLSNEQFF. The V call is TRBV19, the J call TRBJ2-1; tentatively, D is TRBD2 (6 bases). The CDR3 runs to 12 residues. Germline CDR1 LNHDA, CDR2 SQIVND (reference sequence). V was clipped by 7 bases and J by 6 bases, with 10 bases between them.